Below are 26 T cell receptor beta chains sequenced from a single sample in a study of shared clonotypes between healthy human individuals. The table came from immunoSEQ multiplex PCR; TCRdb's copy has only in-frame clones and leaves some out. The data show 600,000 to 800,000 clones, with 55% to 80% seen just once and less than 2% held by the top ten. What was sequenced was memory CD4+ T cells sorted from blood. Specified subset: CD45RA-negative fraction. The origin of the receptors is a woman younger than 45 in good health.

The CDR3 DNA sequence: TGTGCCAGCAGCCGGGGCTCCCTACCAGAGACCCAGTACTTC. It is translated as CASSRGSLPETQYF. The chain is built from TRBV6-5 and TRBJ2-5, with D tentatively TRBD1 or TRBD2 (5 bases each). The CDR3 is 14 amino acids. V lost 6 bases and J 4 bases, leaving 15 bases between the germline ends. Germline V lookup: CDR1 MNHEY, CDR2 SVGAGI.

With regard to this clone: The same CDR3 can be traced to other DNA sequences in this sample. The V gene is TRBV29-1, the J gene TRBJ2-7; 9 bases align to TRBD1. The ends lost 4 bases at V and 2 bases at J; junction bases unmatched: 0. Germline V CDR1 and CDR2: SQVTM, ANQGSEA. The CDR3 length is 12 residues. This CDR3 is CSVGQGAYEQYF. CDR3 bases: TGCAGCGTTGGACAGGGGGCCTACGAGCAGTACTTC.

The chain recombines TRBV5-5 with TRBJ2-3; TRBD2 aligns across 9 bases. The V gene's germline CDR1 is SGHKS and CDR2 YYEKEE (reference sequence). V lost 2 bases, J lost 0 bases, and 4 bases stayed unmatched. This CDR3 is built from 16 residues. The CDR3 region has the DNA TGTGCCAGCAGCTTCCTACTAGCGGGTAGCACAGATACGCAGTATTTT. Translation gives CASSFLLAGSTDTQYF.

The rearrangement links TRBV28 to TRBJ2-4; 13 bases map to TRBD2. Germline CDR1 and CDR2: MDHEN and SYDVKM. The CDR3 length is 16 residues. Trimming at V came to 7 bases and at J to 1 base, leaving 4 bases not matched to a gene. As DNA, the CDR3 is TGTGCCAGCACACTAGCGGGAGGGCCGGCCAAAAACATTCAGTACTTC. Protein: CASTLAGGPAKNIQYF.

This CDR3 reads CASSSSGKGYNEQFF. The CDR3 coding sequence is TGTGCCAGCAGCTCTAGCGGCAAGGGCTACAATGAGCAGTTCTTC. V and J are TRBV28 and TRBJ2-1; 7 nucleotides align to TRBD2. Germline V gene sequence: CDR1 MDHEN, CDR2 SYDVKM. V gave up 6 bases and J gave up 3 bases; unmatched junction bases: 8. CDR3 length: 15 residues.

This clone has a single count. J is TRBJ2-7 and V is TRBV28, with 8 bases fitting TRBD1. The CDR3 runs to 14 residues. Germline V lookup: CDR1 MDHEN, CDR2 SYDVKM. The V segment lost 4 bases and the J segment 5 bases; nucleotides outside the gene matches: 7. As DNA, the CDR3 is TGTGCCAGCAGTTACTTCAGGGGGCTGAACGAGCAGTACTTC. Translated: CASSYFRGLNEQYF.

This clone was seen a few times. The J gene is TRBJ2-2, the V gene TRBV5-4; no firm D call. Per germline, CDR1 SGHNT and CDR2 YYREEE (reference sequence). CDR3 length: 15 residues. V was clipped by 0 bases and J by 0 bases, with 6 bases between them. The DNA of the CDR3 is TGTGCCAGCAGCTTGGAGCCTACGAACACCGGGGAGCTGTTTTTT. It codes for CASSLEPTNTGELFF.

To note about this clone: The identical CDR3 is also encoded by other nucleotide sequences in the sample. The V and J genes are TRBV19 and TRBJ2-7, with 9 nucleotides matching TRBD2. Germline V lookup: CDR1 LNHDA, CDR2 SQIVND (reference sequence). The CDR3 runs to 14 residues. Germline trimming cut 6 bases from V and 3 bases from J; bases unmatched to any gene: 6. CDR3 in DNA: TGTGCCAGTAGCCGTCAAGCGGGAGGCTACGAGCAGTACTTC. Protein sequence: CASSRQAGGYEQYF.

In this sample, this clone turned up once. CDR3 nucleotides: TGTGCCAGCACTTCTATCGGGGGGCTGACTGAAGCTTTCTTT. Residues: CASTSIGGLTEAFF. This chain links TRBV2 with TRBJ1-1, with D possibly being TRBD1 (6 bases). V lost 7 bases and J lost 5, with 17 bases in between. Per the germline V gene, CDR1 is SNHLY and CDR2 is FYNNEI. This CDR3 is 14 amino acids long.

The genes are TRBV7-3 and TRBJ2-2, with D perhaps being TRBD1 or TRBD2 (6 bases each). This CDR3 has 15 amino acids. Trimming pared 3 bases from V and 3 bases from J, leaving 11 bases between. CDR1 SGHTA and CDR2 FQGTGA come from the germline V gene. The CDR3 region has the DNA TGTGCCAGCAGCTTGGGGGGCGCGGACACCGGGGAGCTGTTTTTT. It is translated as CASSLGGADTGELFF.

V and J are TRBV6-4 and TRBJ2-1; tentatively, D is TRBD2 (6 bases). Germline V gene sequence: CDR1 MRHNA, CDR2 SNTAGT. CDR3 size: 13 residues. V was cut by 3 bases and J by 3 bases, with 6 bases left in between. The CDR3 here is CASSERGYNEQFF. DNA for the CDR3: TGTGCCAGCAGTGAGCGGGGCTACAATGAGCAGTTCTTC.

The chain couples TRBV6-1 to TRBJ2-6; 8 positions match TRBD2. The CDR3 loop spans 17 amino acids. Germline CDR1 is MNHNS and CDR2 is SASEGT. The ends lost 2 bases at V and 0 bases at J; junction bases unmatched: 3. Here the CDR3 reads CASSEMAGGSGANVLTF. CDR3 DNA sequence: TGTGCCAGCAGTGAAATGGCGGGAGGCTCTGGGGCCAACGTCCTGACTTTC.

V gene TRBV2 combines with J gene TRBJ2-1; 9 bases align to TRBD2. This CDR3 is 14 amino acids long. The germline CDR1 and CDR2 sequences are SNHLY and FYNNEI. The J segment lost 0 bases and the V segment lost 8 bases, leaving 2 bases of the junction unmatched. Written as DNA, the CDR3 is TGTGCCAGCGGTAGCGGGAGCTCCTACAATGAGCAGTTCTTC. This codes for CASGSGSSYNEQFF.

This clone was seen a handful of times. V gene TRBV18 combines with J gene TRBJ2-5; D remains unclear. Trimming cost V 2 bases and J 1 base, with 8 bases left between them. Germline CDR1 KGHSH, CDR2 LQKENI. This CDR3 region has 14 residues. Here the CDR3 DNA reads TGTGCCAGCTCACCAGAGTTCGGCCAAGAGACCCAGTACTTC. This encodes CASSPEFGQETQYF.

The rearrangement joins TRBV5-6 to TRBJ2-4, with D perhaps matching TRBD1 (5 bases). The ends were cut back, 0 bases at V and 0 bases at J, with 10 bases in the middle. Germline V gene lookup returns CDR1 SGHDT and CDR2 YYEEEE. The length of the CDR3 is 16 residues. In nucleotides, the CDR3 is TGTGCCAGCAGCTTGGAACAGGTCAAAGCCAAAAACATTCAGTACTTC. Amino acid sequence: CASSLEQVKAKNIQYF.

The rearrangement joins TRBV7-9 to TRBJ1-2; no definite D call. The CDR3 has 13 amino acids. V dropped 5 bases and J dropped 0 bases, with 7 bases sitting between them. Germline loops: CDR1 SEHNR, CDR2 FQNEAQ (reference sequence). Here the CDR3 DNA reads TGTGCCAGCAGCAAGCAAACTAACTATGGCTACACCTTC. Its translation: CASSKQTNYGYTF.

The chain recombines TRBV2 with TRBJ2-5; 7 bases line up with TRBD1. This CDR3 comprises 13 residues. CDR1 SNHLY and CDR2 FYNNEI come from the germline V gene. After removal of 3 bases from V and 5 bases from J, the junction contained 3 bases not matched to a gene. For the CDR3, the DNA is TGTGCCAGCAGTGACGACAGGGTGGAGACCCAGTACTTC. This translates into CASSDDRVETQYF.

The rearrangement uses TRBV2 and TRBJ1-1; D is undetermined. Trimming left V 4 bases short and J 4 bases short, with 13 bases between. In germline, CDR1 is SNHLY, CDR2 FYNNEI. This CDR3 has 14 residues. The CDR3 nucleotides read TGTGCCAGCAGTGCTTGGGGTGTGCGCACTGAAGCTTTCTTT. Translated, it gives CASSAWGVRTEAFF.

The rearrangement joins TRBV30 to TRBJ2-2; 8 bases match TRBD1. Germline values: CDR1 GTSNPN, CDR2 SVGIG (reference sequence). Trimming cost V 5 bases and J 1 base; bases outside gene matches: 3. CDR3 length: 14 residues. DNA for the CDR3: TGTGCCTGGGTAGGGACAGGGAACACCGGGGAGCTGTTTTTT. Translating it yields CAWVGTGNTGELFF. Together with reference TRBV30 and TRBJ2-2, the CDR3 gives the full variable domain: SQTIHQWPATLVQPVGSPLSLECTVEGTSNPNLYWYRQAAGRGLQLLFYSVGIGQISSEVPQNLSASRPQDRQFILSSKKLLLSDSGFYLCAWVGTGNTGELFFGEGSRLTVL.

The DNA of the CDR3 is TGTGCCAGCTCACCGGGACCGATAGCCAAAAACATTCAGTACTTC. Translation gives CASSPGPIAKNIQYF. The chain carries TRBV18 and TRBJ2-4; D assignment may be TRBD1 or TRBD2 (5 bases each). The CDR3 spans 15 residues. V lost 3 bases and J 0 bases, leaving 9 bases between the germline ends. Germline-derived CDR1 and CDR2 are KGHSH and LQKENI. The variable domain in full, completed from reference TRBV18 and TRBJ2-4, reads NAGVMQNPRHLVRRRGQEARLRCSPMKGHSHVYWYRQLPEEGLKFMVYLQKENIIDESGMPKERFSAEFPKEGPSILRIQQVVRGDSAAYFCASSPGPIAKNIQYFGAGTRLSVL.

The chain joins TRBV2 to TRBJ2-5, with TRBD2 as a possible D gene (6 bases). The CDR3 is 14 amino acids. Trimming cost V 4 bases and J 6 bases, with 15 bases left between them. The germline V gene encodes CDR1 SNHLY and CDR2 FYNNEI. In nucleotides, the CDR3 is TGTGCCAGCAGTGGGAGGGCCCGGGTGAAGACCCAGTACTTC. Its translation: CASSGRARVKTQYF.

The chain employs TRBV29-1 and TRBJ2-5; 11 bases align to TRBD2. The CDR3 consists of 14 residues. The V gene end was trimmed by 5 bases and the J gene end by 4 bases; junction bases not matched to a gene: 6. Germline loops: CDR1 SQVTM, CDR2 ANQGSEA. The CDR3 loop reads CSVPRGLAGETQYF. CDR3 sequence (DNA): TGCAGCGTTCCCCGCGGACTAGCGGGAGAGACCCAGTACTTC.

This clone was detected once. The sample carries other DNA sequences with the same CDR3. This rearrangement joins TRBV5-1 to TRBJ2-7; the D gene is possibly TRBD2 (5 bases). The CDR3 has 13 amino acids. V lost 3 bases and J 3 bases, leaving 10 bases between the germline ends. The V gene's germline CDR1 is SGHRS and CDR2 YFSETQ. The CDR3 sequence: CASSSSGNYEQYF. The CDR3 bases are TGCGCCAGCAGCTCGAGCGGAAACTACGAGCAGTACTTC. Complete variable domain (other parts from reference TRBV5-1 and TRBJ2-7): KAGVTQTPRYLIKTRGQQVTLSCSPISGHRSVSWYQQTPGQGLQFLFEYFSETQRNKGNFPGRFSGRQFSNSRSEMNVSTLELGDSALYLCASSSSGNYEQYFGPGTRLTVT.

In regard to this clone: A much larger clone differs from this one at a single base, so this may be a read error. Different DNA sequences within this sample yield the same CDR3. The rearrangement joins TRBV18 to TRBJ1-1; D call uncertain. Trimming stripped 3 bases from V and 1 base from J, with 6 bases between. The CDR3 is 13 residues long. Germline values: CDR1 KGHSH, CDR2 LQKENI. CDR3 loop: CASSPNGNTEAFF. The CDR3 DNA follows: TGTGCCAGCTCACCGAACGGGAACACTGAAGCTTTCTTT.

J is TRBJ2-5 and V is TRBV19; 7 bases agree with TRBD2. Per germline, CDR1 LNHDA and CDR2 SQIVND (reference sequence). The CDR3 totals 12 residues. The V gene end was trimmed by 11 bases and the J gene end by 5 bases; junction bases not matched to a gene: 8. CDR3 protein: CASSGGDETQYF. DNA of the CDR3: TGTGCCTCCTCGGGGGGAGATGAGACCCAGTACTTC.

In nucleotides, the CDR3 is TGTGCCAGCAGTTTCGGACAGGCGAGCACAGATACGCAGTATTTT. This encodes CASSFGQASTDTQYF. The genes are TRBV28 and TRBJ2-3; 7 nucleotides agree with TRBD1. Per germline, CDR1 MDHEN and CDR2 SYDVKM. The CDR3 contains 15 residues. V lost 3 bases, J lost 0 bases, and 3 bases stayed unmatched. Using reference TRBV28 and TRBJ2-3 for the parts outside the CDR3, the full variable domain is DVKVTQSSRYLVKRTGEKVFLECVQDMDHENMFWYRQDPGLGLRLIYFSYDVKMKEKGDIPEGYSVSREKKERFSLILESASTNQTSMYLCASSFGQASTDTQYFGPGTRLTVL.